These T cell receptor beta chains were read from a single sample in a study of CD8+ T cells in alopecia areata. Method: immunoSEQ multiplex PCR; TCRdb's copy keeps in-frame clones and lacks some. The table records about 140,000 clones, roughly 82% of them present only once. Sequenced material: CD8+ T cells sorted from blood, taken at week 4, from a patient treated with tofacitinib. These receptors came from a human donor with alopecia areata. Each CDR3 is given with its conserved first and last residue.

j_call v_call cdr3_aa
TRBJ2-1 TRBV6-5 CASSPTGDNEQFF
TRBJ2-7 TRBV6-6 CASGPGQGPEQYF
TRBJ2-7 TRBV4-1 CASSQAGGPSYEQYF
TRBJ2-1 TRBV6-5 CASSTPDTQYNEQFF
TRBJ2-5 TRBV7-2 CASTPSGGALETQYF
TRBJ2-2 TRBV29-1 CSVEGGTGELFF
TRBJ1-5 TRBV6-6 CASSNGGIQPQHF
TRBJ2-7 TRBV5-1 CASRLSGGASYEQYF
TRBJ2-4 TRBV7-9 CASSPGHLAKNIQYF
TRBJ1-1 TRBV4-1 CASSHPSGQPNTEAFF
TRBJ2-7 TRBV7-9 CASSAPLGASGSSYEQYF
TRBJ2-3 TRBV30 CAGAGPNADTQYF
TRBJ1-1 TRBV7-2 CASSQTGGDTEAFF
TRBJ2-5 TRBV15 CATSRDGTGKETQYF
TRBJ2-7 TRBV29-1 CSVEWEATYEQYF
TRBJ2-7 TRBV5-1 CASSSAGPTYEQYF
TRBJ2-1 TRBV29-1 CSVPVGTTHNEQFF
TRBJ1-2 TRBV5-4 CASKRAGGANYGYTF
TRBJ1-1 TRBV27 CASSLNPQGVDTEAFF
TRBJ2-3 TRBV6-4 CASSDSEGTTDTQYF
- TRBV5-6 CASSSGRANYEQYF
TRBJ2-7 TRBV4-1 CASSLRETGGPEQYF
TRBJ1-2 TRBV16 CASSQEGNPIYGYTF
TRBJ2-2 TRBV6-1 CASRELAGGNTGELFF
TRBJ2-7 TRBV6-6 CASSRQDRKSYEQYF
TRBJ2-1 TRBV5-1 CASSFPWQVNNEQFF
TRBJ1-1 TRBV5-1 CASSFAGMNTEAFF
TRBJ1-1 TRBV29-1 CSVEPRADGFNTEAFF
TRBJ2-7 TRBV14 CASSQERGPNEQYF
TRBJ2-7 TRBV6-5 CASRVSGGASYEQYF
TRBJ2-6 TRBV7-6 CASSLSGAGANVLTF
TRBJ2-3 TRBV6-5 CASSKGVSSTDTQYF
TRBJ2-3 TRBV6-1 CASSEWAYTDTQYF
TRBJ2-1 TRBV5-1 CASSLGGEAYNEQFF
TRBJ2-2 TRBV5-1 CASSGNPDRGDDTGELFF
TRBJ2-7 TRBV7-9 CASAPRAGSSYEQYF
- TRBV7-9 CASSLVGPGTYEQYF
TRBJ2-7 TRBV5-1 CASSLERQFSYEQYF
TRBJ2-7 TRBV4-2 CASSQEGTGGWTYEQYF
TRBJ1-2 TRBV6-5 CASSYSGQTVNYGYTF
TRBJ2-1 TRBV7-2 CASSAGTGALREQFF
TRBJ2-7 TRBV6-5 CASRGQGAREQYF
TRBJ2-7 TRBV4-1 CASSFNRDSTYEQYF
TRBJ2-7 TRBV5-1 CASSLLGPPKGHEQYF
TRBJ2-7 TRBV7-9 CASSLVSYAMGEQYF
TRBJ2-3 TRBV19 CASSMTAGYTDTQYF